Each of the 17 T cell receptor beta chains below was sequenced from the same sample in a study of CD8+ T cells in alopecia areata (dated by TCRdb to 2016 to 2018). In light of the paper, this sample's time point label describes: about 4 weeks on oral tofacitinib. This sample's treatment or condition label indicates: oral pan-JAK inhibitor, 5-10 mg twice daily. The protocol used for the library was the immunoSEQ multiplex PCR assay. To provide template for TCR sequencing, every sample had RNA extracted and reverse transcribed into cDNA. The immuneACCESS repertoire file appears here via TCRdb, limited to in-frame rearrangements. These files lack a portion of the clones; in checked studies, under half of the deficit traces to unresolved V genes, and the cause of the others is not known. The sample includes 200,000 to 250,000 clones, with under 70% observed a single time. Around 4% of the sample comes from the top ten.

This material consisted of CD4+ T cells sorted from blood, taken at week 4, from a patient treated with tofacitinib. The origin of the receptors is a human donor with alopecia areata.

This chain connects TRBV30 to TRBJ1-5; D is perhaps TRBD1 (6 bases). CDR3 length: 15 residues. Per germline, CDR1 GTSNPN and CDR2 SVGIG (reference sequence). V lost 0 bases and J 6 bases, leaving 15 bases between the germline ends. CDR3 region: CAWSVAGARGQPQHF. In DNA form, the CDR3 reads TGTGCCTGGAGTGTAGCGGGGGCGCGGGGTCAGCCCCAGCATTTT.

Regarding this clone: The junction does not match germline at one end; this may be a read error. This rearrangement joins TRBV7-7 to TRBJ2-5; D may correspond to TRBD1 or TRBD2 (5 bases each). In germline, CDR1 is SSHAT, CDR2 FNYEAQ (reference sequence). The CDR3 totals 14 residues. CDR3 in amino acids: CASSLPGYGATQYF. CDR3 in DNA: TGTGCTAGCAGCTTACCGGGGTACGGGGCGACCCAGTACTTC.

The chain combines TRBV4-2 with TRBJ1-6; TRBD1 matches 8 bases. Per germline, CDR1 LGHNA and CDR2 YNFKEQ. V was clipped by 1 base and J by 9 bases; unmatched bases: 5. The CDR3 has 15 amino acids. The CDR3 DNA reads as TGTGCCAGCAGCCAAGGGCAGGGGGCTGTTTCACCCCTCCACTTT. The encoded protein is CASSQGQGAVSPLHF.

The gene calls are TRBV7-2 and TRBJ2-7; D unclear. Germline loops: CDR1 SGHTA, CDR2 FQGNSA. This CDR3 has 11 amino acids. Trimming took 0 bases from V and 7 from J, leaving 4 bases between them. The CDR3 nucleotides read TGTGCCAGCAGCTTAGCGGGGGAGCAGTACTTC. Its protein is CASSLAGEQYF.

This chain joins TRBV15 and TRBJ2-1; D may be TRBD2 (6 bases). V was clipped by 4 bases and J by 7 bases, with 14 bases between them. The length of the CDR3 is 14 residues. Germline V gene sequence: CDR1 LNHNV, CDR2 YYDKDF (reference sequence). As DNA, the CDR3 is TGTGCCACCAGCACTAGGGACTGGCGTAATGAGCAGTTCTTC. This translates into CATSTRDWRNEQFF.

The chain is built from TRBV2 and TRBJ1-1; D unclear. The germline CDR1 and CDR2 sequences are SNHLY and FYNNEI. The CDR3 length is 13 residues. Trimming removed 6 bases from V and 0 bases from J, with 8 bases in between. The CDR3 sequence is CASSPSMNTEAFF. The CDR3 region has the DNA TGTGCCAGCAGCCCATCCATGAACACTGAAGCTTTCTTT. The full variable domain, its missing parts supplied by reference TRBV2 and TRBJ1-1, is EPEVTQTPSHQVTQMGQEVILRCVPISNHLYFYWYRQILGQKVEFLVSFYNNEISEKSEIFDDQFSVERPDGSNFTLKIRSTKLEDSAMYFCASSPSMNTEAFFGQGTRLTVV.

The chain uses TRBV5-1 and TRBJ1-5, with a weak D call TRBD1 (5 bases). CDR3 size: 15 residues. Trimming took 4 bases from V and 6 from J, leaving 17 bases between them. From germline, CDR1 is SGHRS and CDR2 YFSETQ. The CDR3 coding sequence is TGCGCCAGCAGCATTGGGACCGGCGGCGGTCAGCCCCAGCATTTT. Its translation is CASSIGTGGGQPQHF.

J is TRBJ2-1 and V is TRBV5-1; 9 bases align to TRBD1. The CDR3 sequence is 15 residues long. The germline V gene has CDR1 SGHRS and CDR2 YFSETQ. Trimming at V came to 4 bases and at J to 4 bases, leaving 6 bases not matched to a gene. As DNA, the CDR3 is TGCGCCAGCAGCAAGGGACAGGGCAAGTACAATGAGCAGTTCTTC. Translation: CASSKGQGKYNEQFF.

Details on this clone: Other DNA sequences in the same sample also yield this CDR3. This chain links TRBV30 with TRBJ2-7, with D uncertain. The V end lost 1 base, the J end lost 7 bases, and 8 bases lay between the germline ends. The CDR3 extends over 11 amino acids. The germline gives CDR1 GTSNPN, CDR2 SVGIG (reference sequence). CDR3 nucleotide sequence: TGTGCCTGGAGTGGCAGCAGGGAGCAGTACTTC. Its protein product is CAWSGSREQYF.

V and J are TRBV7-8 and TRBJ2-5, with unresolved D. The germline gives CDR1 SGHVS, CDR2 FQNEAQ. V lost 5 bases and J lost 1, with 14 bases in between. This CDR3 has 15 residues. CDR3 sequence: CASSVVDSAQETQYF. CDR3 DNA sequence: TGTGCCAGCAGCGTCGTTGATTCGGCCCAAGAGACCCAGTACTTC.

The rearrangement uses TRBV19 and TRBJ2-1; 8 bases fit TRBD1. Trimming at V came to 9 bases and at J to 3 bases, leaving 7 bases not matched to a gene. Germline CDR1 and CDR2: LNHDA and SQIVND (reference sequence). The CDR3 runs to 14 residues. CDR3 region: CASSTTGVYNEQFF. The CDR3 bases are TGTGCCAGCTCAACGACAGGGGTCTACAATGAGCAGTTCTTC.

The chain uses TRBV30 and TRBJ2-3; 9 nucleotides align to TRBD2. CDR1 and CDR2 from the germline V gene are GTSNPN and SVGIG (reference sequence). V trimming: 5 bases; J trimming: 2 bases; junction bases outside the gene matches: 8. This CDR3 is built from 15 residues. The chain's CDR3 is CAWEALAGNTDTQYF. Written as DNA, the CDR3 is TGTGCCTGGGAGGCCCTAGCGGGGAACACAGATACGCAGTATTTT. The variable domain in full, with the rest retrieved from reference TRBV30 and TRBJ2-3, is SQTIHQWPATLVQPVGSPLSLECTVEGTSNPNLYWYRQAAGRGLQLLFYSVGIGQISSEVPQNLSASRPQDRQFILSSKKLLLSDSGFYLCAWEALAGNTDTQYFGPGTRLTVL.

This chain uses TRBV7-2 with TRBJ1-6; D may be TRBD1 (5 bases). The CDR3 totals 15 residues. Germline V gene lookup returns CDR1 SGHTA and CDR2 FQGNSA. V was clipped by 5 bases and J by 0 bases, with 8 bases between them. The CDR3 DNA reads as TGTGCCAGCAGCGAGGGGAGCTCCTATAATTCACCCCTCCACTTT. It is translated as CASSEGSSYNSPLHF.

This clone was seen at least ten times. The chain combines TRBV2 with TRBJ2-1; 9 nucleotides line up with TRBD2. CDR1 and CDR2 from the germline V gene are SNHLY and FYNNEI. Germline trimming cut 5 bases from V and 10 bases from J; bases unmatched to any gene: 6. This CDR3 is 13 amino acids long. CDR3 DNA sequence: TGTGCCAGCAGTTACCTGACTAGCGGAGAGCAGTTCTTC. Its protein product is CASSYLTSGEQFF.

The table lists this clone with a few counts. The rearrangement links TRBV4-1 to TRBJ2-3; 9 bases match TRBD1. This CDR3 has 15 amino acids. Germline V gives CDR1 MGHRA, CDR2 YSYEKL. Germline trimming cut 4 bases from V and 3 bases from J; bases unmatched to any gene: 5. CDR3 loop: CASSPRTGVTDTQYF. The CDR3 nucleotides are TGCGCCAGCAGCCCCAGGACAGGGGTAACAGATACGCAGTATTTT.

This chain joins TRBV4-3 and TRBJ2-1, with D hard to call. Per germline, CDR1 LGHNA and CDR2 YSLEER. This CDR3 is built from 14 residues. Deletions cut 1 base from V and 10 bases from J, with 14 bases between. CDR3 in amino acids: CASSQVAGPQEQFF. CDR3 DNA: TGCGCCAGCAGCCAAGTGGCTGGGCCTCAGGAGCAGTTCTTC.

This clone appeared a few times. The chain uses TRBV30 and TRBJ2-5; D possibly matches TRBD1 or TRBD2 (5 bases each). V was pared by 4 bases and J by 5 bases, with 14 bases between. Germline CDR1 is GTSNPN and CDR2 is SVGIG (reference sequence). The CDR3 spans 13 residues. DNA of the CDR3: TGTGCCTGGAAAAAGGGGAGCGCGGAGACCCAGTACTTC. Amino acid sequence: CAWKKGSAETQYF. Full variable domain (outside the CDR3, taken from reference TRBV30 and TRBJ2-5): SQTIHQWPATLVQPVGSPLSLECTVEGTSNPNLYWYRQAAGRGLQLLFYSVGIGQISSEVPQNLSASRPQDRQFILSSKKLLLSDSGFYLCAWKKGSAETQYFGPGTRLLVL.